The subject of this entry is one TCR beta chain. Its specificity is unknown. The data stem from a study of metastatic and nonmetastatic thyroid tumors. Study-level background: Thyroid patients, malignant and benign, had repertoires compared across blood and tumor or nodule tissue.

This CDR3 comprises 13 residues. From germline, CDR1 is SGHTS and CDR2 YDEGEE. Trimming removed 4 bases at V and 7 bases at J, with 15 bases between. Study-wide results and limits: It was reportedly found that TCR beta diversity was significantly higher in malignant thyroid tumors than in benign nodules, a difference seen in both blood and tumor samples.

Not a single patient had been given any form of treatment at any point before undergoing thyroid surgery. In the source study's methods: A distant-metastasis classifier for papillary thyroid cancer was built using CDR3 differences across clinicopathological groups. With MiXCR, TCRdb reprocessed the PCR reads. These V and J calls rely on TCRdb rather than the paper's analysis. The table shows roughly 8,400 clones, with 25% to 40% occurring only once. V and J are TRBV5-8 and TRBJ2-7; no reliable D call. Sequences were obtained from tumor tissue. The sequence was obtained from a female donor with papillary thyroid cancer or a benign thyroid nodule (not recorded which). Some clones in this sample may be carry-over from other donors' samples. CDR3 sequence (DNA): TGTGCCAGCAGCCTCGAAGGACGCGGTGAGCAGTACTTC. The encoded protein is CASSLEGRGEQYF.